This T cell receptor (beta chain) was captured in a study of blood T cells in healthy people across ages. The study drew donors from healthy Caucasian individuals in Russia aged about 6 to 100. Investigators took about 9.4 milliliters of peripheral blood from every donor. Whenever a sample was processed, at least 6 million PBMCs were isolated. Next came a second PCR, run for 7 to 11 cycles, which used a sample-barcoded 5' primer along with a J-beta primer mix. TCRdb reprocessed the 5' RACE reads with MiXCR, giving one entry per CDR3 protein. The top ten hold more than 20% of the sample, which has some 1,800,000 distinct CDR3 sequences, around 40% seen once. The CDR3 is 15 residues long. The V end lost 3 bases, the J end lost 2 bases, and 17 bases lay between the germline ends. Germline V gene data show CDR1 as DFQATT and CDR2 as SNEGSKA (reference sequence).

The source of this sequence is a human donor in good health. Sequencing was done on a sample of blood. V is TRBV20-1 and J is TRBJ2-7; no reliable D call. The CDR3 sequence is CSASGVIGNTYEQYF. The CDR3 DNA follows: TGCAGTGCTAGCGGTGTGATCGGTAATACCTACGAGCAGTACTTC.